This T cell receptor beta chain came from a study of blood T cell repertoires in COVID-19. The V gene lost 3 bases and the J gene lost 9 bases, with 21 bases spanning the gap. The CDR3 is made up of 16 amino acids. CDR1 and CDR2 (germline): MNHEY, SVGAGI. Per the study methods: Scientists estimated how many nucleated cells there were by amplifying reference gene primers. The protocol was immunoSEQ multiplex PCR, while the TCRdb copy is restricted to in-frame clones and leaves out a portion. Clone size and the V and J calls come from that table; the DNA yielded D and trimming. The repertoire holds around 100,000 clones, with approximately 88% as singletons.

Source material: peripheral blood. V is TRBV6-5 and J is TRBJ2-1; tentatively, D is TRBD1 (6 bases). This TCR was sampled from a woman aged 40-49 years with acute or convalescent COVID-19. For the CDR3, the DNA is TGTGCCAGCAGTTATAACCCGACAGGAGCTGAAGGTGAGCAGTTCTTC. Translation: CASSYNPTGAEGEQFF.